The present entry profiles one TCR beta chain with its context. The V gene end was trimmed by 5 bases and the J gene end by 2 bases; junction bases not matched to a gene: 5. This CDR3 is built from 15 residues. CDR1 and CDR2 (germline): SNHLY, FYNNEI. This entry is derived from a study of blood T cell repertoires in COVID-19. The method was immunoSEQ multiplex PCR; TCRdb's version includes in-frame clones alone and lacks a portion of them. This sample carries 95,000 to 150,000 clones, more than 80% of them seen once, and the ten largest clones take around 4.7%. V gene TRBV2 combines with J gene TRBJ2-1; 8 bases fit TRBD1. What was sequenced was peripheral blood. The source of this sequence is a man aged 40-49 years with acute or convalescent COVID-19. The CDR3 loop reads CASSWTGPTYNEQFF. The CDR3 nucleotides are TGTGCCAGCAGTTGGACAGGGCCCACCTACAATGAGCAGTTCTTC.